This TCR beta chain is from a study of T cell changes during pregnancy in multiple sclerosis (dated by TCRdb to the late 2010s). For the wider study: The study looked at changes in the T cell repertoire across pregnancy in women with multiple sclerosis.

V is cut back by 0 bases and J by 2 bases, with 7 bases in the junction unmatched. The germline V gene yields LGHNT for CDR1 and FRNRAP for CDR2. Including cysteine and phenylalanine, the CDR3 has 18 amino acids. The entry retains the CDR3 DNA only, 54 bases that are in frame from base 1. As regards this clone: Its recognized antigen is unknown. Base qualities were left out, and no much larger clone turns up one base away.

The library was obtained by the immunoSEQ multiplex PCR assay. TCRdb mirrors the immuneACCESS table, restricted to in-frame sequences. Some clones are absent from its copies; in checked studies, under half trace to an unresolved V gene, and the reason for the others is unknown. A total of tens of thousands of clones appear in this sample, approximately 84% of them only once. Roughly 8.4% of the sample is taken by the ten largest. Rearrangement joined TRBV12-5 to TRBJ2-7; the central 13 bases match TRBD2. The sample consisted of CD8+ T cells from peripheral blood mononuclear cells, taken after pregnancy. The receptor's source is a female donor with multiple sclerosis, enrolled in a pregnancy study. The CDR3 protein sequence reads: CASGLVTSGREIPYEQYF. The DNA sequence follows: TGTGCTAGTGGTTTGGTAACTAGCGGGAGGGAAATACCCTACGAGCAGTACTTC.